A single sample is the source of the 15 T cell receptor beta chains below, sequenced in a study of chronic HIV infection and antiretroviral therapy. TCRdb itself ran the 5' RACE reads through MiXCR, one entry per CDR3 protein. The sample records about 31,000 distinct CDR3 sequences, about 9.7% being singletons. The sample taken for sequencing was peripheral blood. Receptor source: an adult who had HIV and had not received antiretroviral therapy, or was an uninfected healthy control (not recorded which).

The chain is built from TRBV20-1 and TRBJ2-5, with TRBD1 matching over 11 bases. J gave up 11 bases and V 0 bases, and 11 bases lay outside the gene matches. Germline values: CDR1 DFQATT, CDR2 SNEGSKA (reference sequence). The CDR3 spans 15 residues. The CDR3 DNA reads as TGCAGTGCTAGAGATTTTGGACAGGGGGCGAGGAATCAGTACTTC. Its protein product is CSARDFGQGARNQYF.

This clonotype was picked up many times. DNA of the CDR3: TGTGCCAGCAGCCAGACTAGTTACGAGCAGTACTTC. Translating gives CASSQTSYEQYF. The chain is built from TRBV7-2 and TRBJ2-7, with D maybe TRBD2 (6 bases). V was shortened by 5 bases and J by 4 bases, with 9 bases between the two germline ends. This CDR3 contains 12 residues. Germline V CDR1 and CDR2: SGHTA, FQGNSA.

The J gene is TRBJ2-3, the V gene TRBV5-1; tentative D call: TRBD1 (5 bases). This CDR3 has 15 amino acids. Germline values: CDR1 SGHRS, CDR2 YFSETQ. V lost 4 bases to trimming and J lost 4 bases, with 16 bases between them. Here the CDR3 reads CASSKEQEFADTQYF. In DNA, the CDR3 is TGCGCCAGCAGCAAGGAACAGGAATTCGCAGATACGCAGTATTTT.

The rearrangement joins TRBV3-1 to TRBJ2-7; D is undetermined. Germline assignment: CDR1 LGHDT and CDR2 YNNKEL (reference sequence). Trimming left V 0 bases short and J 2 bases short, with 11 bases between. The CDR3 sequence is 15 residues long. CDR3 DNA: TGTGCCAGCAGCCAAGACCCGGACCTCGCCTACGAGCAGTACTTC. Translated: CASSQDPDLAYEQYF.

Worth noting for this clonotype: A read error may account for a junction end that differs from germline. The genes are TRBV6-5 and TRBJ1-2; the D is unclear. Germline CDR1 and CDR2: MNHEY and SVGAGI. This CDR3 has 14 amino acids. The CDR3 loop is CAGSPSQDRYGYTF. CDR3 in DNA: TGTGCCGGCAGCCCCTCCCAGGACCGCTATGGCTACACCTTC.

This clonotype has a count of ten or more. The CDR3: CASSLGTVNIQYF. The CDR3 DNA reads as TGTGCCAGCAGTTTAGGGACGGTAAACATTCAGTACTTC. The chain carries TRBV12-3 or TRBV12-4 and TRBJ2-4; D is ambiguous. The V gene lost 1 base and the J gene lost 6 bases, with 7 bases spanning the gap. CDR3 size: 13 residues.

The gene calls are TRBV6-4 and TRBJ1-1; D is uncertain. Trimming pared 5 bases from V and 2 bases from J, leaving 9 bases between. The V gene's germline CDR1 is MRHNA and CDR2 SNTAGT. CDR3 length equals 13 residues. DNA of the CDR3: TGTGCCAGCAGTACGGGAGCCAACACTGAAGCTTTCTTT. This sequence encodes CASSTGANTEAFF.

This chain connects TRBV2 to TRBJ2-3; 8 bases fit TRBD1. Unmatched junction bases numbered 8, after V lost 6 bases and J lost 3 bases. This CDR3 is 15 amino acids long. Per germline, CDR1 SNHLY and CDR2 FYNNEI. DNA for the CDR3: TGTGCCAGCAGCGACGGGCAGGGGGCAACAGATACGCAGTATTTT. Protein: CASSDGQGATDTQYF.

There are many counts of this clonotype. The rearrangement joins TRBV20-1 to TRBJ2-7, with 8 bases matching TRBD2. CDR1 and CDR2 (germline): DFQATT, SNEGSKA (reference sequence). This CDR3 is 18 amino acids long. The trim removed 3 bases at V and 0 bases at J, leaving 16 bases unmatched. The CDR3 reads CSARSPGLGTKSSYEQYF. CDR3 in DNA: TGCAGTGCTAGGTCCCCGGGACTAGGTACGAAGAGCTCCTACGAGCAGTACTTC.

This clonotype has a handful of counts. V gene TRBV27 combines with J gene TRBJ1-5; D is perhaps TRBD1 (5 bases). Germline V gene lookup returns CDR1 MNHEY and CDR2 SMNVEV (reference sequence). This CDR3 has 15 amino acids. Trimming removed 9 bases from V and 0 bases from J, with 15 bases in between. CDR3 nucleotide sequence: TGTGCCAGTGGGGCCGCTCGGAATAGCAATCAGCCCCAGCATTTT. Translation: CASGAARNSNQPQHF.

This clonotype was seen only a few times. This chain links TRBV20-1 with TRBJ2-7, with D perhaps matching TRBD2 (5 bases). The CDR3 has 13 amino acids. In germline, CDR1 is DFQATT, CDR2 SNEGSKA (reference sequence). Trimming took 0 bases from V and 10 from J, leaving 16 bases between them. Here the CDR3 DNA reads TGCAGTGCTAGAGATCAAACGGGGTGGCGCCAGTACTTC. Amino acids: CSARDQTGWRQYF.

This clonotype was seen at least ten times. This chain connects TRBV5-1 to TRBJ2-1; TRBD2 is a possible D gene (6 bases). Germline CDR1 reads SGHRS; CDR2 reads YFSETQ. Trimming stripped 4 bases from V and 0 bases from J, with 14 bases between. The CDR3 runs 16 residues. CDR3 region: CASSAGRASSYNEQFF. In DNA, the CDR3 is TGCGCCAGCAGCGCGGGGCGCGCAAGCTCCTACAATGAGCAGTTCTTC.

This clonotype has only a few counts. The V gene is TRBV29-1, the J gene TRBJ2-7; possibly TRBD1 for D (6 bases). Trimming took off 4 bases at V and 2 bases at J, with 9 bases between the two ends. This CDR3 region has 12 residues. Germline V gives CDR1 SQVTM, CDR2 ANQGSEA. Written as DNA, the CDR3 is TGCAGCGTTGGAGGGGGAGCCTACGAGCAGTACTTC. Protein: CSVGGGAYEQYF.

The count of this clonotype is one. This chain uses TRBV20-1 with TRBJ1-4, with D tentatively TRBD1 (5 bases). This CDR3 is built from 14 residues. The germline gives CDR1 DFQATT, CDR2 SNEGSKA (reference sequence). V was trimmed by 6 bases and J by 7 bases, leaving 18 bases between them. The DNA for the CDR3 is TGCAGTGCCCTAAACCGGGACGGGTTTGAAAAACTGTTTTTT. Its translation is CSALNRDGFEKLFF.

V usage is TRBV29-1 and J usage is TRBJ1-5; 8 positions agree with TRBD1. The V and J ends lost 6 bases and 2 bases, in that order; junction bases with no gene match: 3. The CDR3 is 13 amino acids. CDR1 and CDR2 (germline): SQVTM, ANQGSEA. The CDR3 bases are TGCAGCGTAGGACAGGGAGGCAATCAGCCCCAGCATTTT. Its protein is CSVGQGGNQPQHF.